Below are 24 T cell receptor beta chains sequenced from a single sample in a study of T-cell memory formation after mild COVID-19. A single record per CDR3 protein comes from TCRdb applying MiXCR to the 5' RACE reads. Here the sample spans about 290,000 distinct CDR3 sequences, less than 20% being singletons. The sequenced sample was PBMCs or a T cell subset sorted from them (not recorded which). The receptors here all came from a man in his late teens or twenties who had mild COVID-19 (a few samples of this study predate the infection). Cell type and time point are not known.

The CDR3 here is CASSSGRSTEAFF. CDR3 coding DNA: TGCGCCAGCAGCTCCGGTCGGTCCACTGAAGCTTTCTTT. This chain joins TRBV5-1 and TRBJ1-1; D uncertain. Germline CDR1 is SGHRS and CDR2 is YFSETQ. The CDR3 extends over 13 amino acids. V gave up 3 bases and J gave up 4 bases, with 10 bases separating them.

The chain couples TRBV11-2 to TRBJ2-5; D uncertain. The CDR3 sequence is 15 residues long. V shed 1 base and J shed 1 base, with 10 bases lying between them. The germline gives CDR1 SGHAT, CDR2 FQNNGV. This CDR3 is CASSLGSRGQETQYF. The CDR3 DNA sequence: TGTGCCAGCAGCTTAGGGTCCAGAGGCCAAGAGACCCAGTACTTC.

This clonotype was counted a few times. The genes are TRBV28 and TRBJ1-2; possible D gene TRBD1, 5 bases. CDR1 and CDR2 from the germline V gene are MDHEN and SYDVKM. The V end was cut by 5 bases, the J end by 7 bases, with 14 bases between. The CDR3 is made up of 13 amino acids. The DNA for the CDR3 is TGTGCCAGCAGTACCTCAGGGAGGGCTGGCTACACCTTC. Its translation is CASSTSGRAGYTF.

This clonotype was counted many times. The gene calls are TRBV6-6 and TRBJ2-6; unclear D gene. Germline V gene data show CDR1 as MNHNY and CDR2 as SVGAGI (reference sequence). This CDR3 has 15 amino acids. Trimming cost V 4 bases and J 0 bases, with 7 bases left between them. The CDR3 bases are TGTGCCAGCAGTTCCCGGTACTCTGGGGCCAACGTCCTGACTTTC. As protein: CASSSRYSGANVLTF.

This chain joins TRBV19 and TRBJ2-3; D not certain. This CDR3 has 13 residues. The V gene's germline CDR1 is LNHDA and CDR2 SQIVND (reference sequence). With 6 bases removed from V and 6 bases from J, the gap between germline ends came to 13 bases. The CDR3 DNA sequence: TGTGCCAGTAGCACCCCCCCGGCGGATACGCAGTATTTT. This sequence encodes CASSTPPADTQYF.

This chain connects TRBV4-3 to TRBJ1-1; D uncertain. V lost 0 bases and J 1 base, leaving 12 bases between the germline ends. Germline V lookup: CDR1 LGHNA, CDR2 YSLEER. CDR3 size: 16 residues. This chain's CDR3 is CASSQDFGRENTEAFF. The CDR3 DNA is TGCGCCAGCAGCCAAGATTTCGGGCGAGAGAACACTGAAGCTTTCTTT.

In its sample, this clonotype was seen a few times. The genes are TRBV7-3 and TRBJ1-6, with TRBD1 identical over 8 bases. The CDR3 sequence is 16 residues long. The V gene end was trimmed by 5 bases and the J gene end by 6 bases; junction bases not matched to a gene: 9. CDR1 is SGHTA and CDR2 is FQGTGA in the germline V gene. CDR3 sequence (DNA): TGTGCCAGCAGCCCAACCGGGACAGGCCTTAATTCACCCCTCCACTTT. It encodes CASSPTGTGLNSPLHF.

This clonotype came up a few times. The gene calls are TRBV2 and TRBJ2-5; TRBD2 might be the D (6 bases). The CDR3 extends over 12 amino acids. Per the germline V gene, CDR1 is SNHLY and CDR2 is FYNNEI. Trimming pared 8 bases from V and 0 bases from J, leaving 7 bases between. CDR3 nucleotides: TGTGCCAGCGGGGGGAACCAAGAGACCCAGTACTTC. Its protein product is CASGGNQETQYF.

The gene calls are TRBV11-2 and TRBJ2-3; 7 bases map to TRBD1. Germline V gives CDR1 SGHAT, CDR2 FQNNGV. This CDR3 comprises 13 residues. Germline trimming cut 8 bases from V and 2 bases from J; bases unmatched to any gene: 4. The CDR3 spells CASGQEITDTQYF. The CDR3 region has the DNA TGTGCCAGCGGACAGGAGATCACAGATACGCAGTATTTT.

The rearrangement joins TRBV6-5 to TRBJ1-3, with D uncertain. CDR3 size: 16 residues. Looked up from germline, CDR1 is MNHEY and CDR2 is SVGAGI. V lost 0 bases and J 0 bases, leaving 9 bases between the germline ends. CDR3 coding DNA: TGTGCCAGCAGTTACTCTGTGGGAGCCTCTGGAAACACCATATATTTT. It is translated as CASSYSVGASGNTIYF.

This clonotype was counted ten times or more. The V call is TRBV5-1, the J call TRBJ2-1; D unresolved. This CDR3 contains 13 residues. The V gene's germline CDR1 is SGHRS and CDR2 YFSETQ. The V end lost 1 base, the J end lost 8 bases, and 10 bases lay between the germline ends. The CDR3 DNA is TGCGCCAGCAGCTTGAACTGGGGTCATGAGCAGTTCTTC. Its protein is CASSLNWGHEQFF. The full variable domain, rest sourced from reference TRBV5-1 and TRBJ2-1, is KAGVTQTPRYLIKTRGQQVTLSCSPISGHRSVSWYQQTPGQGLQFLFEYFSETQRNKGNFPGRFSGRQFSNSRSEMNVSTLELGDSALYLCASSLNWGHEQFFGPGTRLTVL.

This clonotype has a handful of counts. The chain is built from TRBV7-2 and TRBJ2-3; D unresolved. Trimming shortened V by 10 bases and J by 1 base, and 15 bases separated the two germline ends. CDR1 is SGHTA and CDR2 is FQGNSA in the germline V gene. The CDR3 length is 14 residues. The CDR3 nucleotides read TGTGCCACCCTCAGGCCGGGTGGCACAGATACGCAGTATTTT. Its translation: CATLRPGGTDTQYF.

The chain has TRBV4-3 and TRBJ1-2; D unresolved. Germline lookup yields CDR1 LGHNA and CDR2 YSLEER. The ends were cut back, 0 bases at V and 14 bases at J, with 16 bases in the middle. The CDR3 is made up of 13 amino acids. The CDR3, as DNA: TGCGCCAGCAGCCAAGATTGGGCCAGGCCGAGGACCTTC. Translating it yields CASSQDWARPRTF.

This clonotype was seen more than once but under ten times. The V call is TRBV7-6, the J call TRBJ2-2; D not resolved. The V gene's germline CDR1 is SGHVS and CDR2 FNYEAQ. CDR3 length equals 14 residues. The V end was cut by 3 bases, the J end by 1 base, with 6 bases between. CDR3 DNA sequence: TGTGCCAGCAGCTTCGCAGAGAACACCGGGGAGCTGTTTTTT. Translation gives CASSFAENTGELFF.

The rearrangement joins TRBV5-1 to TRBJ2-2; D may be TRBD1 (6 bases). CDR3 length: 14 amino acids. Per germline, CDR1 SGHRS and CDR2 YFSETQ. The ends were cut back, 2 bases at V and 4 bases at J, with 9 bases in the middle. CDR3 sequence reads: CASSFGQTTGELFF. As DNA, the CDR3 is TGCGCCAGCAGCTTCGGACAGACCACCGGGGAGCTGTTTTTT.

This clonotype was found a few times. As DNA, the CDR3 is TGCGCCAGCAGCTTGGAGGGCAGATCTATTAACACAGATACGCAGTATTTT. This sequence encodes CASSLEGRSINTDTQYF. The V gene is TRBV5-1, the J gene TRBJ2-3; D remains unclear. The germline V gene encodes CDR1 SGHRS and CDR2 YFSETQ. V was cut by 0 bases and J by 2 bases, with 16 bases left in between. The CDR3 consists of 17 residues.

This clonotype was seen more than once but under ten times. The chain is built from TRBV20-1 and TRBJ2-5; no reliable D call. The CDR3 totals 15 residues. V lost 0 bases and J 5 bases, leaving 16 bases between the germline ends. Germline V gene data show CDR1 as DFQATT and CDR2 as SNEGSKA (reference sequence). In DNA, the CDR3 is TGCAGTGCTAGAGATCGCACTTCTTTCGAGGAGACCCAGTACTTC. Protein product: CSARDRTSFEETQYF.

At least ten counts were recorded for this clonotype. The DNA of the CDR3 is TGTGCCAGCACCGACGCGGGGCTAGCGGGGGACAATGAGCAGTTCTTC. It translates to CASTDAGLAGDNEQFF. The rearrangement joins TRBV27 to TRBJ2-1; TRBD2 matches at 10 bases. Trimming cost V 7 bases and J 5 bases; bases outside gene matches: 11. Germline CDR1 MNHEY, CDR2 SMNVEV (reference sequence). The CDR3 covers 16 residues.

This clonotype was recorded many times. The V gene is TRBV6-5, the J gene TRBJ2-2; D remains ambiguous. V was pared by 3 bases and J by 2 bases, with 13 bases between. The CDR3 contains 16 residues. Germline assignment: CDR1 MNHEY and CDR2 SVGAGI. The CDR3 is CASSYRSKINTGELFF. CDR3 bases: TGTGCCAGCAGTTATAGGTCCAAAATAAACACCGGGGAGCTGTTTTTT.

The chain joins TRBV6-5 to TRBJ2-2; TRBD2 might be the D (7 bases). V gave up 6 bases and J gave up 7 bases, with 15 bases separating them. This CDR3 spans 14 amino acids. The germline V gene encodes CDR1 MNHEY and CDR2 SVGAGI. The CDR3 loop reads CASRFRGGDGELFF. The CDR3 nucleotides are TGTGCCAGCAGATTTAGGGGGGGTGACGGGGAGCTGTTTTTT.

This chain links TRBV7-2 with TRBJ1-2, with D possibly TRBD1 on 5 matching bases. The CDR3 totals 13 residues. V gave up 5 bases and J gave up 14 bases, with 21 bases separating them. Germline CDR1 is SGHTA and CDR2 is FQGNSA. The CDR3 spells CASSVQNEGLDTF. CDR3 nucleotides: TGTGCCAGCAGCGTACAGAATGAGGGGCTTGATACCTTC.

The chain uses TRBV20-1 and TRBJ2-1; a possible D gene is TRBD2 (7 bases). The CDR3 has 14 amino acids. Trimming took off 4 bases at V and 3 bases at J, with 13 bases between the two ends. The V gene's germline CDR1 is DFQATT and CDR2 SNEGSKA (reference sequence). CDR3 DNA: TGCAGTGCTACCGGGGGGCGCGTCTACAATGAGCAGTTCTTC. Amino acids: CSATGGRVYNEQFF.

The chain links TRBV2 to TRBJ2-2; the D is unclear. The CDR3 runs to 13 residues. Trimming shortened V by 5 bases and J by 6 bases, and 10 bases separated the two germline ends. Germline V gene data show CDR1 as SNHLY and CDR2 as FYNNEI. The CDR3 DNA reads TGTGCCAGCAGTCCCGAGATATCCGGGGAGCTGTTTTTT. Residues: CASSPEISGELFF.

The chain combines TRBV4-3 with TRBJ2-1, with a weak D call TRBD1 (6 bases). CDR3 length: 15 amino acids. V was shortened by 0 bases and J by 4 bases, with 10 bases between the two germline ends. Germline V gene data show CDR1 as LGHNA and CDR2 as YSLEER. The CDR3 sequence: CASSQDAGQYNEQFF. CDR3 DNA: TGCGCCAGCAGCCAAGATGCCGGACAGTACAATGAGCAGTTCTTC.